Below are 31 T cell receptor beta chains sequenced from a single sample in a study of blood T cell repertoires in COVID-19. The repertoire was sequenced with immunoSEQ multiplex PCR; TCRdb's copy has only in-frame clones and lacks some. The table shows over 150,000 clones, with under 85% occurring only once. Sequencing used peripheral blood. All receptors come from a woman at least 80 years old with acute or convalescent COVID-19.

The chain carries TRBV7-3 and TRBJ2-2; no clear D gene. CDR1 is SGHTA, CDR2 FQGTGA, per germline. Trimming removed 5 bases from V and 5 bases from J, with 9 bases in between. The CDR3 sequence is 13 residues long. CDR3 amino acids: CASSPQSTGELFF. In DNA, the CDR3 is TGTGCCAGCAGCCCTCAGTCTACCGGGGAGCTGTTTTTT. The variable domain in full, completed from reference TRBV7-3 and TRBJ2-2, reads GAGVSQTPSNKVTEKGKYVELRCDPISGHTALYWYRQSLGQGPEFLIYFQGTGAADDSGLPNDRFFAVRPEGSVSTLKIQRTERGDSAVYLCASSPQSTGELFFGEGSRLTVL.

V and J are TRBV29-1 and TRBJ1-2; D remains unclear. Germline CDR1 and CDR2: SQVTM and ANQGSEA. Trimming took 3 bases from V and 3 from J, leaving 5 bases between them. The CDR3 covers 11 residues. In DNA, the CDR3 is TGCAGCGTTGACGGTTACTATGGCTACACCTTC. Translating gives CSVDGYYGYTF.

The rearrangement links TRBV6-4 to TRBJ1-4; 10 nucleotides agree with TRBD1. The germline gives CDR1 MRHNA, CDR2 SNTAGT. V trimming: 2 bases; J trimming: 4 bases; junction bases outside the gene matches: 1. This CDR3 has 15 residues. The CDR3 DNA reads as TGTGCCAGCAGTGACGGGACAGGGGATAATGAAAAACTGTTTTTT. This encodes CASSDGTGDNEKLFF.

Ten or more counts support this clone. The V call is TRBV6-2 or TRBV6-3, the J call TRBJ1-2; TRBD1 aligns across 7 bases. The CDR3 loop spans 15 amino acids. From germline, CDR1 is MNHEY and CDR2 SVGEGT. Losses at the gene ends were 4 bases for V and 5 bases for J; bases not matched to a gene: 10. CDR3 sequence: CASSSSRDRPYGYTF. The CDR3 bases are TGTGCCAGCAGTTCCTCCCGGGACAGACCATATGGCTACACCTTC.

The chain joins TRBV6-5 to TRBJ2-1; tentatively, D is TRBD2 (5 bases). Germline V CDR1 and CDR2: MNHEY, SVGAGI. The CDR3 loop spans 14 amino acids. The V end was cut by 8 bases, the J end by 1 base, with 12 bases between. The DNA for the CDR3 is TGTGCCAGCTTTAGTGGAGGTTCCTACAATGAGCAGTTCTTC. This sequence encodes CASFSGGSYNEQFF.

This clone has just a few counts. The V gene is TRBV5-1, the J gene TRBJ2-3; 9 nucleotides align to TRBD2. The CDR3 runs 16 residues. Germline lookup yields CDR1 SGHRS and CDR2 YFSETQ. The trim removed 6 bases at V and 2 bases at J, leaving 10 bases unmatched. The CDR3 loop is CASNGIAGDATDTQYF. DNA of the CDR3: TGCGCCAGCAACGGCATAGCGGGGGACGCCACAGATACGCAGTATTTT.

The sample holds many counts of this clone. The V gene is TRBV6-5, the J gene TRBJ2-7, with D possibly matching TRBD2 (6 bases). V was pared by 0 bases and J by 1 base, with 10 bases between. CDR1 is MNHEY and CDR2 is SVGAGI in the germline V gene. The CDR3 is made up of 15 amino acids. The CDR3 region is CASSYSNRGSYEQYF. Written as DNA, the CDR3 is TGTGCCAGCAGTTACTCGAATCGGGGGTCCTACGAGCAGTACTTC.

V usage is TRBV3-1 (or the pseudogene TRBV3-2) and J usage is TRBJ2-2; tentative D call: TRBD2 (5 bases). Trimming cost V 0 bases and J 1 base, with 12 bases left between them. In germline, CDR1 is LGHDT, CDR2 YNNKEL (reference sequence). CDR3 length equals 17 residues. The DNA for the CDR3 is TGTGCCAGCAGCCAAGAAGCGGAGCGGAAGAACACCGGGGAGCTGTTTTTT. Translated: CASSQEAERKNTGELFF.

The J gene is TRBJ1-6, the V gene TRBV6-5, with D possibly TRBD1 on 6 matching bases. With 7 bases removed from V and 10 bases from J, the gap between germline ends came to 17 bases. Germline V CDR1 and CDR2: MNHEY, SVGAGI. The CDR3 has 14 amino acids. CDR3 bases: TGTGCCAGCAACCAGGGAGGGGGACGGTCACCCCTCCACTTT. This sequence encodes CASNQGGGRSPLHF.

Only one count was recorded for this clone. V is TRBV2 and J is TRBJ2-7; TRBD1 matches 8 bases. V was pared by 7 bases and J by 3 bases, with 8 bases of the junction left unmatched. The germline V gene has CDR1 SNHLY and CDR2 FYNNEI. The CDR3 has 14 residues. CDR3 in amino acids: CASKWGQALYEQYF. The CDR3 region has the DNA TGTGCCAGCAAATGGGGACAGGCCCTCTACGAGCAGTACTTC.

The chain employs TRBV11-2 and TRBJ2-3, with TRBD2 matching 8 bases. The CDR3 covers 15 residues. With 6 bases clipped from V and 3 bases from J, the junction kept 8 bases outside the gene matches. In germline, CDR1 is SGHAT, CDR2 FQNNGV. In DNA, the CDR3 is TGTGCCAGCAGAATTCCGGGACTAGTGACAGATACGCAGTATTTT. Translating gives CASRIPGLVTDTQYF.

This chain uses TRBV3-1 (or the pseudogene TRBV3-2) with TRBJ2-2, with D perhaps matching TRBD2 (6 bases). This CDR3 contains 14 residues. The V gene lost 3 bases and the J gene lost 3 bases, with 8 bases spanning the gap. Germline-derived CDR1 and CDR2 are LGHDT and YNNKEL (reference sequence). The CDR3 loop reads CASSQGGYTGELFF. Here the CDR3 DNA reads TGTGCCAGCAGCCAGGGGGGTTACACCGGGGAGCTGTTTTTT.

Only a few counts were recorded for this clone. The chain recombines TRBV7-8 with TRBJ1-2; TRBD1 is a possible D gene (6 bases). The CDR3 is 15 amino acids. Germline loops: CDR1 SGHVS, CDR2 FQNEAQ. The V end was cut by 0 bases, the J end by 8 bases, with 16 bases between. The CDR3, as DNA: TGTGCCAGCAGCTTAGCAGTCGAGGGGGGGTTCGGCTACACCTTC. This encodes CASSLAVEGGFGYTF.

This clone was counted only a few times. The chain joins TRBV5-1 to TRBJ1-1; D remains ambiguous. Germline V gene data show CDR1 as SGHRS and CDR2 as YFSETQ. Trimming removed 7 bases at V and 8 bases at J, with 12 bases between. The CDR3 spans 11 residues. CDR3 DNA: TGCGCCAGCGGGGAGAGGTCGGAAGCTTTCTTT. It codes for CASGERSEAFF.

The chain recombines TRBV29-1 with TRBJ2-5; the match to TRBD2 covers 8 bases. V gave up 6 bases and J gave up 5 bases; unmatched junction bases: 8. The CDR3 sequence is 13 residues long. Germline CDR1 and CDR2: SQVTM and ANQGSEA. CDR3 nucleotide sequence: TGCAGCGTGGCGGGGGGACTAGGGGAGACCCAGTACTTC. Encoded protein: CSVAGGLGETQYF. The full variable domain, completed using reference TRBV29-1 and TRBJ2-5, is SAVISQKPSRDICQRGTSLTIQCQVDSQVTMMFWYRQQPGQSLTLIATANQGSEATYESGFVIDKFPISRPNLTFSTLTVSNMSPEDSSIYLCSVAGGLGETQYFGPGTRLLVL.

The DNA for the CDR3 is TGTGCCAGCTCTCCCGTAGCGCGGCCTTCCTACGAGCAGTACTTC. Amino acids: CASSPVARPSYEQYF. The chain employs TRBV18 and TRBJ2-7; perhaps TRBD2 as D (5 bases). Germline assignment: CDR1 KGHSH and CDR2 LQKENI. Trimming shortened V by 6 bases and J by 1 base, and 16 bases separated the two germline ends. CDR3 size: 15 residues.

The chain combines TRBV10-3 with TRBJ2-7; the D is unclear. Looked up from germline, CDR1 is ENHRY and CDR2 is SYGVKD. V lost 0 bases to trimming and J lost 3 bases, with 6 bases between them. The CDR3 sequence is 13 residues long. The CDR3 loop is CAISESEDYEQYF. The CDR3 DNA follows: TGTGCCATCAGTGAGTCCGAGGACTACGAGCAGTACTTC.

As DNA, the CDR3 is TGTGCCAGCAGTGAATACGACAGGGAGGACTATGGCTACACCTTC. Translation: CASSEYDREDYGYTF. The chain recombines TRBV25-1 with TRBJ1-2; TRBD1 matches at 7 bases. The CDR3 covers 15 residues. Looked up from germline, CDR1 is MGHDK and CDR2 is SYGVNS. V shed 0 bases and J 3 bases; nucleotides not matched to a gene: 4.

This chain links TRBV20-1 with TRBJ2-1; D is ambiguous. There are 11 residues in the CDR3. Germline V CDR1 and CDR2: DFQATT, SNEGSKA (reference sequence). V lost 5 bases and J lost 3, with 5 bases in between. CDR3 in amino acids: CSASGYNEQFF. The CDR3 DNA reads TGCAGTGCTTCCGGCTACAATGAGCAGTTCTTC.

The genes are TRBV19 and TRBJ1-2; D is unclear. Germline CDR1 is LNHDA and CDR2 is SQIVND (reference sequence). This CDR3 has 15 amino acids. Trimming removed 5 bases at V and 5 bases at J, with 18 bases between. The chain's CDR3 is CASSPTSGGGYGYTF. For the CDR3, the DNA is TGTGCCAGTAGTCCTACCTCGGGCGGAGGATATGGCTACACCTTC.

The V and J genes are TRBV19 and TRBJ1-4; D uncertain. The CDR3 is made up of 15 amino acids. Germline V gene lookup returns CDR1 LNHDA and CDR2 SQIVND (reference sequence). V lost 5 bases and J 0 bases, leaving 10 bases between the germline ends. The CDR3 DNA follows: TGTGCCAGTAGTGCTTACAGAGCAACTAATGAAAAACTGTTTTTT. Amino acid sequence: CASSAYRATNEKLFF. Using reference TRBV19 and TRBJ1-4 for the parts outside the CDR3, the full variable domain is DGGITQSPKYLFRKEGQNVTLSCEQNLNHDAMYWYRQDPGQGLRLIYYSQIVNDFQKGDIAEGYSVSREKKESFPLTVTSAQKNPTAFYLCASSAYRATNEKLFFGSGTQLSVL.

This rearrangement joins TRBV25-1 to TRBJ1-6; perhaps TRBD1 as D (6 bases). Trimming pared 8 bases from V and 5 bases from J, leaving 16 bases between. Germline CDR1 is MGHDK and CDR2 is SYGVNS. CDR3 size: 15 residues. The CDR3 is CASARTAGDNSPLHF. Here the CDR3 DNA reads TGTGCCAGCGCCAGGACAGCCGGAGATAATTCACCCCTCCACTTT. Filled out from reference TRBV25-1 and TRBJ1-6, the complete variable domain reads EADIYQTPRYLVIGTGKKITLECSQTMGHDKMYWYQQDPGMELHLIHYSYGVNSTEKGDLSSESTVSRIRTEHFPLTLESARPSHTSQYLCASARTAGDNSPLHFGNGTRLTVT.

The chain links TRBV12-3 or TRBV12-4 to TRBJ2-2; possibly TRBD2 for D (5 bases). V lost 7 bases to trimming and J lost 6 bases, with 12 bases between them. The CDR3 spans 13 residues. The CDR3 DNA sequence: TGTGCCAGCAATCGGAGGTACGCCGGGGAGCTGTTTTTT. Its protein product is CASNRRYAGELFF.

The chain carries TRBV29-1 and TRBJ2-1, with 8 bases aligning to TRBD1. This CDR3 is built from 14 residues. From germline, CDR1 is SQVTM and CDR2 ANQGSEA. The junction had 8 bases not matched to a gene; V was cut back by 4 bases and J by 6 bases. The CDR3 DNA reads as TGCAGCGTTGGTAGGACAGGGCTGGGCAATGAGCAGTTCTTC. This gives the protein CSVGRTGLGNEQFF.

The chain recombines TRBV11-2 with TRBJ2-7; 10 nucleotides align to TRBD1. Trimming cost V 0 bases and J 4 bases; bases outside gene matches: 9. CDR1 and CDR2 (germline): SGHAT, FQNNGV. The length of the CDR3 is 17 residues. The CDR3 nucleotides read TGTGCCAGCAGCTTAGAGTCCCCGGACAGGGGGTGGTACGAGCAGTACTTC. It translates to CASSLESPDRGWYEQYF.

V usage is TRBV7-2 and J usage is TRBJ2-2; D not certain. V was shortened by 5 bases and J by 2 bases, with 6 bases between the two germline ends. The CDR3 is 13 amino acids. Germline lookup yields CDR1 SGHTA and CDR2 FQGNSA. Written as DNA, the CDR3 is TGTGCCAGCAGCCGACAAAACACCGGGGAGCTGTTTTTT. Protein sequence: CASSRQNTGELFF.

V gene TRBV4-3 combines with J gene TRBJ1-5; D remains unclear. This CDR3 contains 15 residues. Germline V gene sequence: CDR1 LGHNA, CDR2 YSLEER. V lost 1 base, J lost 7 bases, and 14 bases lay in between. CDR3 protein: CASSQAPGGRQPQHF. The CDR3 DNA is TGCGCCAGCAGCCAAGCCCCGGGAGGGAGACAGCCCCAGCATTTT.

The J gene is TRBJ1-2, the V gene TRBV6-5; 11 bases match TRBD1. V was pared by 6 bases and J by 3 bases, with 3 bases of the junction left unmatched. Germline CDR1 is MNHEY and CDR2 is SVGAGI. The CDR3 loop spans 14 amino acids. The CDR3 region has the DNA TGTGCCAGCAGCCGGACAGGGGGCGACTATGGCTACACCTTC. Translated: CASSRTGGDYGYTF.

This clone was seen more than once but under ten times. The gene calls are TRBV7-8 and TRBJ1-2; perhaps TRBD1 as D (5 bases). The CDR3 extends over 13 amino acids. Per germline, CDR1 SGHVS and CDR2 FQNEAQ. The V gene lost 0 bases and the J gene lost 6 bases, with 8 bases spanning the gap. The CDR3: CASSLAGGDGYTF. CDR3 nucleotides: TGTGCCAGCAGCTTAGCCGGGGGAGATGGCTACACCTTC.

The chain carries TRBV19 and TRBJ2-1; 7 bases are a match to TRBD1. This CDR3 region has 15 residues. Per germline, CDR1 LNHDA and CDR2 SQIVND (reference sequence). V shed 6 bases and J 1 base; nucleotides not matched to a gene: 6. The CDR3 DNA reads TGTGCCAGTAGATTCGGGACAGAGTCCTACAATGAGCAGTTCTTC. Protein sequence: CASRFGTESYNEQFF.

This chain connects TRBV7-3 to TRBJ1-1; D gene unclear. The germline V and J ends were trimmed by 1 base and 1 base, with 7 bases remaining between them. The CDR3 contains 14 residues. Germline V gives CDR1 SGHTA, CDR2 FQGTGA. CDR3 nucleotides: TGTGCCAGCAGCTTAAATGCAGGGAACACTGAAGCTTTCTTT. It translates to CASSLNAGNTEAFF.